This T cell receptor beta chain was sequenced for a study of blood T cell repertoires in COVID-19. On the study more broadly: From T cells, B-cell-depleted T cells, or PBMCs came the material, which was cDNA or gDNA.

Trimming shortened V by 2 bases and J by 5 bases, and 11 bases separated the two germline ends. This CDR3 comprises 13 residues. Germline lookup yields CDR1 SGHRS and CDR2 YFSETQ. Measured with immunoSEQ multiplex PCR; TCRdb has only the in-frame clones, and not every one. This table holds about 75,000 clones, around 89% found once. The J gene is TRBJ2-7, the V gene TRBV5-1; tentative D call: TRBD1 (6 bases). Specimen: peripheral blood. The receptor was derived from a human donor in a cohort sampled during active COVID-19. CDR3 in amino acids: CASSFYPGDEQYF. CDR3 bases: TGCGCCAGCAGCTTCTATCCAGGGGACGAGCAGTACTTC.